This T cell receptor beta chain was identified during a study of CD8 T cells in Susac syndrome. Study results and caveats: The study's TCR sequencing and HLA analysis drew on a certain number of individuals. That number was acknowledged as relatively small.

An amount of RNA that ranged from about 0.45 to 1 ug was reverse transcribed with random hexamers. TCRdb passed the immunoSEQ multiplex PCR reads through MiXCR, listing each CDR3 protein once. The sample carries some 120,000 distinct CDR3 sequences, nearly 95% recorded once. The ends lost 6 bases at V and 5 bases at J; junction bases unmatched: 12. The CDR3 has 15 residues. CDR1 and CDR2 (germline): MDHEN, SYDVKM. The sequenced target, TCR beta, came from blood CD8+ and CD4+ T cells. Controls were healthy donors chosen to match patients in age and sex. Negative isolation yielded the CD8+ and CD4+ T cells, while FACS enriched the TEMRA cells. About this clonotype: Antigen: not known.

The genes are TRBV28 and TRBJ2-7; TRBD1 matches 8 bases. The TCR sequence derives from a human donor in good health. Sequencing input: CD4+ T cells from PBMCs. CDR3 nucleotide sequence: TGTGCCAGCAGCGACCCGACAGGGGCGGTCCACGAGCAGTACTTC. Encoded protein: CASSDPTGAVHEQYF. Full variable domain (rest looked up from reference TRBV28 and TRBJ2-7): DVKVTQSSRYLVKRTGEKVFLECVQDMDHENMFWYRQDPGLGLRLIYFSYDVKMKEKGDIPEGYSVSREKKERFSLILESASTNQTSMYLCASSDPTGAVHEQYFGPGTRLTVT.